This TCR beta chain comes out of a study of blood T cell repertoires in COVID-19. Study as a whole: Sources were T cells, B-cell-depleted T cells, or PBMCs; the material itself was cDNA or gDNA.

Per the original data handling: Quantification of nucleated cells was approximated via reference gene primer amplification. TCRdb's copy holds only in-frame clones and misses some; the assay was immunoSEQ multiplex PCR. That table is the source of V, J and clone size, and D and trimming were worked out from the DNA. The top ten clones hold roughly 13% of a sample with 150,000 or so clones, 80% to 90% of them seen once. The CDR3 spans 16 residues. The V end lost 4 bases, the J end lost 0 bases, and 15 bases lay between the germline ends. CDR1 and CDR2 (germline): MDHEN, SYDVKM. Sample: peripheral blood. The chain couples TRBV28 to TRBJ1-1; no reliable D call. This clonotype was sampled from a man aged 18 to 29 with COVID-19, enrolled during active disease. This CDR3 is CASSSGVRGVNTEAFF. CDR3 DNA sequence: TGTGCCAGCAGTTCGGGAGTTCGTGGGGTGAACACTGAAGCTTTCTTT.